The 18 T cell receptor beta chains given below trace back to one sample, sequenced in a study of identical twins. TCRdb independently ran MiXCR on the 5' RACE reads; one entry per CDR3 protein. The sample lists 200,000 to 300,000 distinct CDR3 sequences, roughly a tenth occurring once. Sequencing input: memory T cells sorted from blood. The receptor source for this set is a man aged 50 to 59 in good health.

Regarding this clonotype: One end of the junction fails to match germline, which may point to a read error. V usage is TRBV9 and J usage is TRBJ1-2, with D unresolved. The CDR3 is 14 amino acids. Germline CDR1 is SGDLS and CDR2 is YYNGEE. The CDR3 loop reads CASTESPENYGYIF. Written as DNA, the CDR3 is TGTGCCAGCACCGAAAGCCCCGAGAACTATGGCTACATCTTC.

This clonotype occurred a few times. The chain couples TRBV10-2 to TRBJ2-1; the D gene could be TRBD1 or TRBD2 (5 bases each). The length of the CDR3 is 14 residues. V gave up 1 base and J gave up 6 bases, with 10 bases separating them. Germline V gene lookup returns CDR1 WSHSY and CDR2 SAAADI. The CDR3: CASSEFGGSNEQFF. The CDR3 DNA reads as TGCGCCAGCAGTGAGTTTGGGGGTTCCAATGAGCAGTTCTTC.

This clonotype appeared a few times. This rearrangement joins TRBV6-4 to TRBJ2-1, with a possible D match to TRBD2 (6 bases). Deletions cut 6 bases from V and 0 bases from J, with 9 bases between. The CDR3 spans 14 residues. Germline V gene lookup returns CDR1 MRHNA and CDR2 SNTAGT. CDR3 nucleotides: TGTGCCAGCAGCCGGGAGTACTCCTACAATGAGCAGTTCTTC. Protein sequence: CASSREYSYNEQFF.

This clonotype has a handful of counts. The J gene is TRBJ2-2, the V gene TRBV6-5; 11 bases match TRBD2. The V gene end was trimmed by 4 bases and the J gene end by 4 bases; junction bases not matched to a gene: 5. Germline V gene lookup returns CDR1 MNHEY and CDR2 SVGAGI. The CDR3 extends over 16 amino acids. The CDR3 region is CASSSLAGGLTGELFF. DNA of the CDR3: TGTGCCAGCAGTTCCTTAGCGGGAGGGCTCACCGGGGAGCTGTTTTTT.

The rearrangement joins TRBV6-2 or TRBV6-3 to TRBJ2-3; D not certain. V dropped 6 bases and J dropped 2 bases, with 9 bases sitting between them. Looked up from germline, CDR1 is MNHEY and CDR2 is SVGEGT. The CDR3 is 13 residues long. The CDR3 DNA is TGTGCCAGCAGCCTACCCCTCACAGATACGCAGTATTTT. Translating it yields CASSLPLTDTQYF.

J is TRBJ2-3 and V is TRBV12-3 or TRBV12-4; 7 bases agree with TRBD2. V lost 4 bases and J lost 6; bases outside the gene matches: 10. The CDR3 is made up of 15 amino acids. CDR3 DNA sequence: TGTGCCAGCAGTTCGAGAGGACTAGGTTTCGATACGCAGTATTTT. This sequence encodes CASSSRGLGFDTQYF.

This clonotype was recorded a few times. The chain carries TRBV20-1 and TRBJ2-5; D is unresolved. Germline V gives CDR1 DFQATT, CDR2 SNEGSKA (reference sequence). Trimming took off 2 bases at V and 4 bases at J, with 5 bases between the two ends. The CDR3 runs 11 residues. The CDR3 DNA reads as TGCAGTGCTAGATTTTCAGAGACCCAGTACTTC. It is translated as CSARFSETQYF.

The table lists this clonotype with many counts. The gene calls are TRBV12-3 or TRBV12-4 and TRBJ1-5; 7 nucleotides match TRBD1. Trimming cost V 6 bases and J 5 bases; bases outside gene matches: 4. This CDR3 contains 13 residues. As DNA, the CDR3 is TGTGCCAGCAGGTATACAGGGGATCAGCCCCAGCATTTT. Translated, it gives CASRYTGDQPQHF.

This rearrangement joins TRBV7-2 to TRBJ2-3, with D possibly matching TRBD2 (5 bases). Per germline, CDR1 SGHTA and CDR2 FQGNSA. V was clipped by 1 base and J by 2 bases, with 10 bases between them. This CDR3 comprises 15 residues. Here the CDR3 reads CASSLGGAFTDTQYF. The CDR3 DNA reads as TGTGCCAGCAGCTTAGGGGGAGCTTTCACAGATACGCAGTATTTT.

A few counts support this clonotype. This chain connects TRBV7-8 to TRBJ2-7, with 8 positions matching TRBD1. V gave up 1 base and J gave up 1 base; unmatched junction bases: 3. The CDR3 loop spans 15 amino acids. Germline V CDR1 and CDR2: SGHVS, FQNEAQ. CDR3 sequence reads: CASSLGDRPSYEQYF. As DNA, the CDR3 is TGTGCCAGCAGCTTAGGGGACAGGCCTTCCTACGAGCAGTACTTC.

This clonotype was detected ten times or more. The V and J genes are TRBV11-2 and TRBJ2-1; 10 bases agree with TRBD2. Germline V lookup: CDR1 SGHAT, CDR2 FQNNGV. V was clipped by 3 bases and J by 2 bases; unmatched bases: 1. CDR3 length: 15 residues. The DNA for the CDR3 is TGTGCCAGCAGCTTCACTAGCGGGGCCTACAATGAGCAGTTCTTC. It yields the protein CASSFTSGAYNEQFF. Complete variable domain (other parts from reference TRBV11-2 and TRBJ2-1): EAGVAQSPRYKIIEKRQSVAFWCNPISGHATLYWYQQILGQGPKLLIQFQNNGVVDDSQLPKDRFSAERLKGVDSTLKIQPAKLEDSAVYLCASSFTSGAYNEQFFGPGTRLTVL.

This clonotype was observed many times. In DNA form, the CDR3 reads TGCGCCAGCAGCCAAGATCTGACTAGCGGGAGGAATTACGAGCAGTACTTC. Protein: CASSQDLTSGRNYEQYF. The rearrangement uses TRBV4-3 and TRBJ2-7; 13 bases match TRBD2. Germline CDR1 LGHNA, CDR2 YSLEER. J lost 4 bases, V lost 0 bases, and 6 bases had no gene match. The CDR3 runs to 17 residues.

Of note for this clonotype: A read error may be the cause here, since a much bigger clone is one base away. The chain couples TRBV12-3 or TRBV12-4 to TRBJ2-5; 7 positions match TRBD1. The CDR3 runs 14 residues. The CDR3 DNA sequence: TGTTCCAGCAGTTTAGGGGGCCCCCAAGAGACCCAGTACTTC. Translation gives CSSSLGGPQETQYF.

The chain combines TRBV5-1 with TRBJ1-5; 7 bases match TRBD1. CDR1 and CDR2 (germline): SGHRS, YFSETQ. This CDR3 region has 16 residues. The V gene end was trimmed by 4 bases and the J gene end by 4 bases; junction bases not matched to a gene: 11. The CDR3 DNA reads TGCGCCAGCAGCCCACTAGGATCCAGGGGGAATCAGCCCCAGCATTTT. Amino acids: CASSPLGSRGNQPQHF.

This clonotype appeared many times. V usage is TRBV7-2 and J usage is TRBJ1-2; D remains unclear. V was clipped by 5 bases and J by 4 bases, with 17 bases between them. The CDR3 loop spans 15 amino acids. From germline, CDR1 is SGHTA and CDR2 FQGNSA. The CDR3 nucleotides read TGTGCCAGCAGCCCCTTTCCAGTATCGGGCTATGGCTACACCTTC. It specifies CASSPFPVSGYGYTF.

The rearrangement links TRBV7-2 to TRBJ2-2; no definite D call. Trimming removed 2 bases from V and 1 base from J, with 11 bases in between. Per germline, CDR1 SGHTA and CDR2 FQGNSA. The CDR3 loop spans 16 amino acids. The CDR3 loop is CASSLFGPRNTGELFF. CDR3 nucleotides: TGTGCCAGCAGCTTATTTGGCCCTCGGAACACCGGGGAGCTGTTTTTT. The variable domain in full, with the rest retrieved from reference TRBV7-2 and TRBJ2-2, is GAGVSQSPSNKVTEKGKDVELRCDPISGHTALYWYRQSLGQGLEFLIYFQGNSAPDKSGLPSDRFSAERTGGSVSTLTIQRTQQEDSAVYLCASSLFGPRNTGELFFGEGSRLTVL.

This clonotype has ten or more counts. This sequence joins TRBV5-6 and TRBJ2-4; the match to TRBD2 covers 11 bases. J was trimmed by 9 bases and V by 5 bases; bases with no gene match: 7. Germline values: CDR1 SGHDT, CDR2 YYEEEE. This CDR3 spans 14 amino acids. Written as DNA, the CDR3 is TGTGCCAGCAGACCGACTAGCGGGGAAAGCATTCAGTACTTC. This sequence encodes CASRPTSGESIQYF.

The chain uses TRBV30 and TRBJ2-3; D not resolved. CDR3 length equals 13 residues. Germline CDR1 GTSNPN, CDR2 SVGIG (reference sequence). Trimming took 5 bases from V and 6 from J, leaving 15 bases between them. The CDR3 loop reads CAWGSYSSDTQYF. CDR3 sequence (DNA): TGTGCCTGGGGATCCTACTCGAGCGATACGCAGTATTTT.